This T cell receptor beta chain was found in a study of T cell responses to AZD1222 COVID-19 vaccine. Study-wide findings and caveats: A mostly white British donor set with more females was recruited, and clonal diversity was possibly underestimated. Spike-specific TCR repertoires showed rising breadth and depth after two AZD1222 doses.

Sequencing was performed with immunoSEQ multiplex PCR; in TCRdb, only in-frame clones are kept and a portion is missing. The table lists 150,000 or so clones, about 92% of them singletons. The CDR3 is 15 amino acids. Trimming left V 1 base short and J 3 bases short, with 10 bases between. Germline V gives CDR1 SGHVS, CDR2 FQNEAQ. Regarding this clone: Antigen unknown.

The source was peripheral blood, collected on day 0 of AZD1222 vaccination. The clonotype was recovered from an adult in good health. This chain links TRBV7-8 with TRBJ1-5; D gene unclear. DNA of the CDR3: TGTGCCAGCAGCTTAGTAGGGTCGTTCAATCAGCCCCAGCATTTT. This translates into CASSLVGSFNQPQHF.